The clone carrying this T cell receptor (beta chain) came up a few times. What it recognizes is unknown. TCRdb used MiXCR to reprocess the 5' RACE reads, holding one entry per CDR3 protein. The table has over 110,000 distinct CDR3 sequences, roughly 8.8% seen once. This entry belongs to a study of CD8 T cells in ankylosing spondylitis. Overall study findings and caveats: Disease-associated clones were reportedly significantly overrepresented in matched ankylosing spondylitis synovial fluid. Disease-associated clonotypes exhibited CD8+ identity and were relatively infrequent in peripheral blood. Earlier work had already found some motif variants in reactive arthritis synovial fluid and blood. Characteristic, it appeared, of ankylosing spondylitis blood was a TCR beta motif of about eight highly homologous variants.

CDR3 length equals 18 residues. Germline CDR1 MNHEY, CDR2 SVGEGT. V dropped 2 bases and J dropped 0; count of bases not matched to a gene: 10. The TCR comes from a male donor with ankylosing spondylitis. Input material: synovial fluid, either unsorted or a sorted T cell fraction (not recorded which). The rearrangement joins TRBV6-2 or TRBV6-3 to TRBJ2-3; 8 bases align to TRBD2. CDR3 DNA sequence: TGTGCCAGCAGTTACCCCCTTACTAGCGGAGACAGCACAGATACGCAGTATTTT. As protein: CASSYPLTSGDSTDTQYF.